The 15 T cell receptor beta chains below were found in one sample sequenced in a study of CD8+ T cells in alopecia areata (dated by TCRdb to about 2018). Libraries were constructed by the immunoSEQ multiplex PCR assay. RNA was extracted from all samples and reverse transcribed into cDNA, which served as template for TCR sequencing. TCRdb retrieved this table from immuneACCESS and kept in-frame rearrangements only. Not all clones are present; in checked studies, unresolved V genes account for under half, and no reason is known for the remainder. The sample has some 180,000 clones on record, roughly half of them singletons. The ten largest make up around 9.1% of the sample. Sample treatment or condition, as interpreted from the label and publication: oral pan-JAK inhibitor, 5-10 mg twice daily. The source material was CD8+ T cells sorted from blood, sampled around week 53, from a patient treated with tofacitinib. All receptors derive from a human donor with alopecia areata.

CDR3 DNA: TGTGCCAGCAGCTTACTGGGGTACGATGAGCAGTTCTTC. It yields the protein CASSLLGYDEQFF. The genes are TRBV7-9 and TRBJ2-1; D is unclear. V was trimmed by 2 bases and J by 8 bases, leaving 10 bases between them. The CDR3 is made up of 13 amino acids. In germline, CDR1 is SEHNR, CDR2 FQNEAQ (reference sequence).

This clone was observed a few times. The chain links TRBV7-3 to TRBJ2-3; D ambiguous. CDR1 SGHTA and CDR2 FQGTGA come from the germline V gene. CDR3 length: 12 amino acids. The V and J ends lost 5 bases and 3 bases respectively, with 6 bases between them. The DNA for the CDR3 is TGTGCCAGCAGCACCGGGACAGATACGCAGTATTTT. Protein sequence: CASSTGTDTQYF.

This clone was seen only a few times. As DNA, the CDR3 is TGTGCCAGCAGTCTTCCCCGCTCGGAGCAAGAGACCCAGTACTTC. Translation gives CASSLPRSEQETQYF. The chain recombines TRBV2 with TRBJ2-5; D unresolved. V dropped 5 bases and J dropped 2 bases, with 15 bases sitting between them. The CDR3 sequence is 15 residues long. Per the germline V gene, CDR1 is SNHLY and CDR2 is FYNNEI. Full variable domain (remainder filled in from reference TRBV2 and TRBJ2-5): EPEVTQTPSHQVTQMGQEVILRCVPISNHLYFYWYRQILGQKVEFLVSFYNNEISEKSEIFDDQFSVERPDGSNFTLKIRSTKLEDSAMYFCASSLPRSEQETQYFGPGTRLLVL.

CDR3: CASSERAGQGHEQYF. The CDR3 DNA reads as TGTGCCAGCAGCGAGAGGGCGGGACAGGGCCACGAGCAGTACTTC. The chain carries TRBV9 and TRBJ2-7; 9 bases line up with TRBD1. Germline V lookup: CDR1 SGDLS, CDR2 YYNGEE. V lost 3 bases and J lost 5; bases outside the gene matches: 9. This CDR3 is 15 amino acids long.

Written as DNA, the CDR3 is TGCGCCAGCAGCTTGACAGGGGGGTACTACAATGAGCAGTTCTTC. Amino acids: CASSLTGGYYNEQFF. The chain combines TRBV5-1 with TRBJ2-1; 8 nucleotides match TRBD1. V shed 1 base, J shed 3 bases, and the junction held 3 bases outside the gene matches. Germline V gene data show CDR1 as SGHRS and CDR2 as YFSETQ. The CDR3 runs to 15 residues.

V gene TRBV15 combines with J gene TRBJ2-3, with 7 bases lining up with TRBD1. With V trimmed by 0 bases and J by 1 base, 7 bases remained unmatched. CDR1 and CDR2 (germline): LNHNV, YYDKDF (reference sequence). This CDR3 is 17 amino acids long. The CDR3 DNA sequence: TGTGCCACCAGCAGAGATATGAAGGGGGCCGGCACAGATACGCAGTATTTT. As protein: CATSRDMKGAGTDTQYF.

This clone was detected once. The V gene is TRBV15, the J gene TRBJ1-1; D call uncertain. The CDR3 is made up of 13 amino acids. CDR1 is LNHNV and CDR2 is YYDKDF in the germline V gene (reference sequence). With 5 bases removed from V and 1 base from J, the gap between germline ends came to 8 bases. CDR3 amino acids: CATSFSPNTEAFF. CDR3 sequence (DNA): TGTGCCACCAGCTTCAGCCCGAACACTGAAGCTTTCTTT.

The rearrangement joins TRBV5-6 to TRBJ2-3; 8 nucleotides agree with TRBD2. CDR3 length: 16 amino acids. Germline V lookup: CDR1 SGHDT, CDR2 YYEEEE. V was pared by 5 bases and J by 4 bases, with 12 bases of the junction left unmatched. The CDR3 loop reads CASRPGGPSFADTQYF. The CDR3 DNA reads as TGTGCCAGCAGGCCGGGGGGGCCTTCCTTCGCAGATACGCAGTATTTT.

The rearrangement uses TRBV2 and TRBJ2-7; D is tentatively TRBD1 or TRBD2 (5 bases each). The ends were cut back, 8 bases at V and 3 bases at J, with 17 bases in the middle. Germline values: CDR1 SNHLY, CDR2 FYNNEI. The CDR3 is made up of 14 amino acids. DNA for the CDR3: TGTGCCAGCGTCCTGGGGACGAACGGCTACGAGCAGTACTTC. Amino acid sequence: CASVLGTNGYEQYF.

This clone showed up just a few times. This sequence joins TRBV4-1 and TRBJ2-7; a possible D gene is TRBD1 (6 bases). This CDR3 comprises 15 residues. The V end lost 0 bases, the J end lost 3 bases, and 12 bases lay between the germline ends. Germline CDR1 reads MGHRA; CDR2 reads YSYEKL. The CDR3 loop reads CASSQDRDIDYEQYF. As DNA, the CDR3 is TGCGCCAGCAGCCAAGATCGGGACATTGACTACGAGCAGTACTTC.

This chain joins TRBV6-6 and TRBJ1-2; D unclear. This CDR3 spans 13 amino acids. The V gene lost 2 bases and the J gene lost 4 bases, with 8 bases spanning the gap. Germline V gene sequence: CDR1 MNHNY, CDR2 SVGAGI (reference sequence). This CDR3 reads CASSYEGGYGYTF. The CDR3 nucleotides are TGTGCCAGCAGTTACGAGGGCGGCTATGGCTACACCTTC.

The V gene is TRBV5-6, the J gene TRBJ2-1; D is perhaps TRBD1 (5 bases). Trimming removed 2 bases at V and 8 bases at J, with 14 bases between. The CDR3 sequence is 14 residues long. Germline values: CDR1 SGHDT, CDR2 YYEEEE. CDR3 region: CASSLIGAGDEQFF. DNA for the CDR3: TGTGCCAGCAGCTTAATAGGGGCAGGCGATGAGCAGTTCTTC.

The chain recombines TRBV6-5 with TRBJ1-1; D is perhaps TRBD1 (5 bases). Germline V gives CDR1 MNHEY, CDR2 SVGAGI. There are 14 residues in the CDR3. With 7 bases removed from V and 5 bases from J, the gap between germline ends came to 17 bases. Written as DNA, the CDR3 is TGTGCCAGCATCCCTCCGGAAGGGGTAACTGAAGCTTTCTTT. It encodes CASIPPEGVTEAFF.

The chain carries TRBV30 and TRBJ2-2; D ambiguous. The CDR3 totals 12 residues. V lost 7 bases and J lost 1, with 7 bases in between. Germline V CDR1 and CDR2: GTSNPN, SVGIG (reference sequence). The CDR3 DNA is TGTGCCTATCTGATGAACACCGGGGAGCTGTTTTTT. Its translation is CAYLMNTGELFF.

The chain employs TRBV19 and TRBJ1-1, with a tentative D call TRBD1 (5 bases). V was clipped by 5 bases and J by 8 bases, with 15 bases between them. The CDR3 spans 13 residues. In germline, CDR1 is LNHDA, CDR2 SQIVND (reference sequence). CDR3 DNA sequence: TGTGCCAGTAGTCCAGGGTTTACACGGGAAGCTTTCTTT. Translating it yields CASSPGFTREAFF.